Listed here are 21 T cell receptor beta chains from one sample, sequenced in a study of cytomegalovirus exposure and HLA in healthy donors. PCR involved 60 Vbeta and 13 Jbeta primers. Sequencing used immunoSEQ multiplex PCR; TCRdb keeps in-frame clones, though not all of them. The sample gives around 210,000 clones, over 75% of which show up once; 0.4% to 0.6% is in the top ten. Sequenced material: PBMCs. These receptors came from a boy aged 5-17 years in good health and CMV-seronegative.

This sequence joins TRBV2 and TRBJ2-2, with TRBD2 as a possible D gene (5 bases). The CDR3 runs to 15 residues. With 1 base removed from V and 5 bases from J, the gap between germline ends came to 11 bases. Germline CDR1 is SNHLY and CDR2 is FYNNEI. In DNA form, the CDR3 reads TGTGCCAGCAGTGAAGTGGGAGCGAGGACCGGGGAGCTGTTTTTT. This sequence encodes CASSEVGARTGELFF.

On this clone itself: Germline and junction disagree at one end, which may indicate a read error. The chain links TRBV7-2 to TRBJ2-2; maybe TRBD2 (6 bases). This CDR3 comprises 15 residues. The germline V gene encodes CDR1 SGHTA and CDR2 FQGNSA. For the CDR3, the DNA is TGTGCCAGCAGCTTAGCAGGGAGGAATACCGGGGAACTGTTTTTT. Translation gives CASSLAGRNTGELFF.

The chain carries TRBV7-8 and TRBJ2-5, with 7 bases fitting TRBD2. Trimming at V came to 8 bases and at J to 1 base, leaving 10 bases not matched to a gene. CDR3 size: 15 residues. CDR1 and CDR2 (germline): SGHVS, FQNEAQ. CDR3 sequence reads: CASSGEGTIQETQYF. CDR3 coding DNA: TGTGCCAGCTCTGGGGAGGGTACGATCCAAGAGACCCAGTACTTC.

The genes are TRBV5-1 and TRBJ2-1, with D possibly TRBD2 on 5 matching bases. Trimming cost V 0 bases and J 8 bases, with 12 bases left between them. Germline V lookup: CDR1 SGHRS, CDR2 YFSETQ. This CDR3 spans 14 amino acids. CDR3 sequence reads: CASSLGGSVDEQFF. CDR3 DNA sequence: TGCGCCAGCAGCTTGGGAGGGAGCGTAGATGAGCAGTTCTTC.

The V call is TRBV2, the J call TRBJ2-5; D unclear. Trimming took 3 bases from V and 2 from J, leaving 10 bases between them. The length of the CDR3 is 14 residues. Germline assignment: CDR1 SNHLY and CDR2 FYNNEI. In DNA, the CDR3 is TGTGCCAGCAGTGACGGTACAGCACAAGAGACCCAGTACTTC. The encoded protein is CASSDGTAQETQYF.

The V call is TRBV20-1, the J call TRBJ2-7; D gene unclear. CDR3 size: 11 residues. Germline-derived CDR1 and CDR2 are DFQATT and SNEGSKA (reference sequence). The V and J ends lost 4 bases and 3 bases respectively, with 7 bases between them. The CDR3 coding sequence is TGCAGTGCTATAAGAGTCTACGAGCAGTACTTC. Amino acids: CSAIRVYEQYF.

The CDR3 protein is CASSLSAGGYTGELFF. CDR3 in DNA: TGTGCCAGCAGCTTGTCAGCGGGGGGATACACCGGGGAGCTGTTTTTT. The chain combines TRBV5-8 with TRBJ2-2; 9 nucleotides line up with TRBD2. From germline, CDR1 is SGHTS and CDR2 YDEGEE. This CDR3 is 16 amino acids long. Germline trimming cut 1 base from V and 3 bases from J; bases unmatched to any gene: 4.

This rearrangement joins TRBV4-2 to TRBJ2-5; D may be TRBD1 (6 bases). This CDR3 has 13 residues. V was trimmed by 4 bases and J by 0 bases, leaving 6 bases between them. CDR1 is LGHNA and CDR2 is YNFKEQ in the germline V gene. The DNA for the CDR3 is TGTGCCAGCAGCCGGGACAACCAAGAGACCCAGTACTTC. This encodes CASSRDNQETQYF.

The V call is TRBV15, the J call TRBJ2-7; a weak D match, TRBD1 (6 bases). V gave up 5 bases and J gave up 2 bases, with 13 bases separating them. Per the germline V gene, CDR1 is LNHNV and CDR2 is YYDKDF (reference sequence). This CDR3 has 14 amino acids. The CDR3 loop is CATSLTGSAYEQYF. The CDR3 nucleotides are TGTGCCACCAGCCTCACAGGGTCAGCCTACGAGCAGTACTTC.

This chain joins TRBV7-3 and TRBJ1-2; D ambiguous. The V end was cut by 4 bases, the J end by 6 bases, with 15 bases between. CDR1 is SGHTA and CDR2 is FQGTGA in the germline V gene. The CDR3 loop spans 14 amino acids. The CDR3 DNA sequence: TGTGCCAGCAGCTCATGGCCCGGGAGACATGGCTACACCTTC. This gives the protein CASSSWPGRHGYTF.

The gene calls are TRBV30 and TRBJ1-5; D possibly corresponds to TRBD1 (5 bases). V was clipped by 0 bases and J by 11 bases, with 17 bases between them. Germline CDR1 GTSNPN, CDR2 SVGIG (reference sequence). This CDR3 has 14 amino acids. The CDR3 DNA sequence: TGTGCCTGGAGTGTACTCGGCGGACGGGGGGCCCAGCATTTT. As protein: CAWSVLGGRGAQHF.

The V call is TRBV2, the J call TRBJ2-3, with D hard to call. Germline V lookup: CDR1 SNHLY, CDR2 FYNNEI. CDR3 length: 13 amino acids. Trimming shortened V by 8 bases and J by 2 bases, and 11 bases separated the two germline ends. CDR3 protein: CASRRSSTDTQYF. In DNA, the CDR3 is TGTGCCAGCCGCCGGAGTTCCACAGATACGCAGTATTTT.

The chain joins TRBV9 to TRBJ2-3; possibly TRBD2 for D (5 bases). The CDR3 length is 12 residues. The V end lost 4 bases, the J end lost 5 bases, and 8 bases lay between the germline ends. The germline V gene encodes CDR1 SGDLS and CDR2 YYNGEE. The CDR3 DNA reads as TGTGCCAGCAGCCTCGGGGTAGATACGCAGTATTTT. This codes for CASSLGVDTQYF. Combining the CDR3 with reference TRBV9 and TRBJ2-3 gives the whole variable domain DSGVTQTPKHLITATGQRVTLRCSPRSGDLSVYWYQQSLDQGLQFLIQYYNGEERAKGNILERFSAQQFPDLHSELNLSSLELGDSALYFCASSLGVDTQYFGPGTRLTVL.

The chain joins TRBV9 to TRBJ2-5, with D perhaps matching TRBD2 (5 bases). The CDR3 runs to 13 residues. Deletions cut 3 bases from V and 10 bases from J, with 16 bases between. From germline, CDR1 is SGDLS and CDR2 YYNGEE. CDR3 DNA sequence: TGTGCCAGCAGCGCCCGGGATCTGGGGATCCAGTACTTC. This gives the protein CASSARDLGIQYF.

This chain connects TRBV30 to TRBJ1-2; D might be TRBD1 (5 bases). The CDR3 is 11 amino acids. The germline CDR1 and CDR2 sequences are GTSNPN and SVGIG (reference sequence). V lost 0 bases and J 8 bases, leaving 7 bases between the germline ends. The CDR3: CAWSVQGGYTF. The CDR3 DNA follows: TGTGCCTGGAGTGTTCAGGGCGGCTACACCTTC. The full variable domain, in which reference TRBV30 and TRBJ1-2 provide the parts outside the CDR3, is SQTIHQWPATLVQPVGSPLSLECTVEGTSNPNLYWYRQAAGRGLQLLFYSVGIGQISSEVPQNLSASRPQDRQFILSSKKLLLSDSGFYLCAWSVQGGYTFGSGTRLTVV.

V gene TRBV19 combines with J gene TRBJ1-2; perhaps TRBD1 as D (6 bases). This CDR3 has 14 residues. The germline CDR1 and CDR2 sequences are LNHDA and SQIVND (reference sequence). Trimming pared 3 bases from V and 2 bases from J, leaving 10 bases between. The CDR3 sequence: CASSIGQGNYGYTF. The CDR3 bases are TGTGCCAGTAGTATTGGGCAGGGGAACTATGGCTACACCTTC.

The rearrangement uses TRBV19 and TRBJ2-7, with 9 bases matching TRBD1. The CDR3 is 13 amino acids. The V and J ends lost 4 bases and 6 bases, in that order; junction bases with no gene match: 4. CDR1 LNHDA and CDR2 SQIVND come from the germline V gene (reference sequence). The CDR3 nucleotides read TGTGCCAGTAGTAGACAGACAGGGGGCGAGCAGTACTTC. Protein: CASSRQTGGEQYF.

V gene TRBV19 combines with J gene TRBJ2-7; 7 nucleotides line up with TRBD2. CDR1 is LNHDA and CDR2 is SQIVND in the germline V gene (reference sequence). The CDR3 contains 15 residues. The ends lost 6 bases at V and 1 base at J; junction bases unmatched: 9. The chain's CDR3 is CASSIGLVSSYEQYF. The CDR3 DNA reads as TGTGCCAGTAGCATCGGACTAGTCTCATCCTACGAGCAGTACTTC.

This sequence joins TRBV6-6 and TRBJ1-2, with D uncertain. CDR3 length equals 13 residues. Germline assignment: CDR1 MNHNY and CDR2 SVGAGI (reference sequence). V lost 6 bases and J lost 8, with 16 bases in between. The CDR3 DNA reads as TGTGCCAGCAGACTGGACGGAGGCCCCGGCTACACCTTC. It is translated as CASRLDGGPGYTF.

This clone came up once. The V gene is TRBV6-5, the J gene TRBJ2-1; perhaps TRBD1 as D (6 bases). The germline V gene has CDR1 MNHEY and CDR2 SVGAGI. The CDR3 covers 13 residues. V was shortened by 7 bases and J by 8 bases, with 15 bases between the two germline ends. CDR3 region: CASKKQGSHEQFF. For the CDR3, the DNA is TGTGCCAGCAAAAAACAGGGTAGTCATGAGCAGTTCTTC.

The chain has TRBV5-1 and TRBJ2-7, with 8 nucleotides matching TRBD2. The V segment lost 1 base and the J segment 0 bases; nucleotides outside the gene matches: 3. Germline V gene lookup returns CDR1 SGHRS and CDR2 YFSETQ. The CDR3 extends over 15 amino acids. CDR3 in DNA: TGCGCCAGCAGCTTGCGGGGGGGGGCCTCCTACGAGCAGTACTTC. It yields the protein CASSLRGGASYEQYF.